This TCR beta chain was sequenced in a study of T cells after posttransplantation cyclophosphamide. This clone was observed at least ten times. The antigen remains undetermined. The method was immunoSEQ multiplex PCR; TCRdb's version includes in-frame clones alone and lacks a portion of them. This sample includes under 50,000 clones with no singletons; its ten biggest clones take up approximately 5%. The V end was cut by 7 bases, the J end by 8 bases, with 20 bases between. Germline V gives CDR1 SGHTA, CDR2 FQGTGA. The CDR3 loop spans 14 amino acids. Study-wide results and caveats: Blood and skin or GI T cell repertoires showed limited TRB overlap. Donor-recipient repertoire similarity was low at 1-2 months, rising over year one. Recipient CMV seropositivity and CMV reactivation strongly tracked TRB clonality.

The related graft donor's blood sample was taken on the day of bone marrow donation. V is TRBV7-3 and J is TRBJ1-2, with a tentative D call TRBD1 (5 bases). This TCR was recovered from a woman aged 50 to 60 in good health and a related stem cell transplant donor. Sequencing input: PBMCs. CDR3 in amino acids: CASIDRQSPGGYTF. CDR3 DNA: TGTGCCAGCATCGACAGACAGTCCCCAGGGGGCTACACCTTC.